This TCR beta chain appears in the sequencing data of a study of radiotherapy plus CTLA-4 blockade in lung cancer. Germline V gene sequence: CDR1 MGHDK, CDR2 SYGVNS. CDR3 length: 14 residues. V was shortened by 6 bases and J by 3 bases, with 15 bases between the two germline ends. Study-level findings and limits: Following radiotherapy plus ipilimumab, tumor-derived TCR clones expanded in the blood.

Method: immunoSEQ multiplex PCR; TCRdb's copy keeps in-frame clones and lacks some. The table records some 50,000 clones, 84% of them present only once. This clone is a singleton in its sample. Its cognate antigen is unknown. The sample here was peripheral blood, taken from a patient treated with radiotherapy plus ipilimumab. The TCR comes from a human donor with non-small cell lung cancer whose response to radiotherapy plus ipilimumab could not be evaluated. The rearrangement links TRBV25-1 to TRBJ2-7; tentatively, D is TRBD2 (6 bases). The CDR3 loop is CASSPAGTRYEQYF. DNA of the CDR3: TGTGCCAGCAGCCCAGCGGGTACCCGCTACGAGCAGTACTTC.